These 14 T cell receptor beta chains were sequenced from one sample in a study of early T cells in non-severe SARS-CoV-2 infection. TCRdb re-analysed the 5' RACE reads in MiXCR, keeping a single row per CDR3 protein. The table records around 60,000 distinct CDR3 sequences, about an eighth of them present only once. Sequences were obtained from whole blood. These receptors were obtained from an adult who was a healthcare worker with PCR-confirmed SARS-CoV-2 infection or an uninfected control (not recorded which).

This clonotype was counted many times. The gene calls are TRBV5-6 and TRBJ2-1, with D uncertain. CDR1 is SGHDT, CDR2 YYEEEE, per germline. The V and J ends lost 0 bases and 7 bases respectively, with 11 bases between them. The CDR3 has 14 amino acids. CDR3 loop: CASSLASDPNEQFF. The CDR3 coding sequence is TGTGCCAGCAGCTTGGCCTCCGACCCTAATGAGCAGTTCTTC.

The rearrangement joins TRBV7-9 to TRBJ2-1, with 8 bases identical to TRBD2. This CDR3 is 15 amino acids long. Germline CDR1 and CDR2: SEHNR and FQNEAQ (reference sequence). V gave up 5 bases and J gave up 7 bases; unmatched junction bases: 10. CDR3 region: CASSRSPGGANEQFF. DNA for the CDR3: TGTGCCAGCAGCCGATCCCCCGGGGGGGCGAATGAGCAGTTCTTC.

CDR3 coding DNA: TGTGCCAGCAGTTTAGGACAAAAGGAGTTCTTC. As protein: CASSLGQKEFF. The chain employs TRBV27 and TRBJ2-1, with D perhaps matching TRBD1 (5 bases). The CDR3 contains 11 residues. V was cut by 2 bases and J by 14 bases, with 10 bases left in between. Germline CDR1 MNHEY, CDR2 SMNVEV (reference sequence).

The CDR3 nucleotides are TGTGCCAGCAAGGGTGCCGGTAATGAAAAACTGTTTTTT. Encoded protein: CASKGAGNEKLFF. The J gene is TRBJ1-4, the V gene TRBV6-6; unclear D gene. Germline CDR1 is MNHNY and CDR2 is SVGAGI (reference sequence). Between the trimmed V and J ends, which lost 7 bases and 4 bases, there was a span of 10 bases. CDR3 size: 13 residues.

V usage is TRBV6-5 and J usage is TRBJ2-3; no definite D call. Trimming took 7 bases from V and 3 from J, leaving 8 bases between them. The germline gives CDR1 MNHEY, CDR2 SVGAGI. There are 12 residues in the CDR3. CDR3 nucleotide sequence: TGTGCCAGCATCTACCGTACAGATACGCAGTATTTT. This encodes CASIYRTDTQYF.

This clonotype was observed a few times. Here the CDR3 reads CASSAGGKTHEQYF. As DNA, the CDR3 is TGTGCCAGCAGTGCCGGGGGGAAGACGCACGAGCAGTACTTC. The chain has TRBV6-5 and TRBJ2-7; 7 bases line up with TRBD2. J gave up 5 bases and V 5 bases, and 9 bases lay outside the gene matches. This CDR3 comprises 14 residues. Germline assignment: CDR1 MNHEY and CDR2 SVGAGI.

This clonotype was picked up a small number of times. V usage is TRBV10-3 and J usage is TRBJ2-3, with 7 bases that match TRBD1. The V gene's germline CDR1 is ENHRY and CDR2 SYGVKD. This CDR3 is built from 14 residues. The V gene end was trimmed by 2 bases and the J gene end by 6 bases; junction bases not matched to a gene: 5. The CDR3 DNA sequence: TGTGCCATCAGTGAGGGACAGGTTCCCGATACGCAGTATTTT. Encoded protein: CAISEGQVPDTQYF.

This clonotype was seen many times. V and J are TRBV4-2 and TRBJ1-2; a weak D match, TRBD1 (5 bases). V lost 3 bases and J lost 5, with 7 bases in between. CDR1 is LGHNA and CDR2 is YNFKEQ in the germline V gene. The CDR3 loop spans 12 amino acids. In DNA, the CDR3 is TGTGCCAGCAGCCAGGGGGAGTATGGCTACACCTTC. Its protein is CASSQGEYGYTF.

This clonotype appeared many times. The V gene is TRBV12-3 or TRBV12-4, the J gene TRBJ2-3, with TRBD2 identical over 12 bases. The CDR3 has 15 residues. Trimming at V came to 6 bases and at J to 6 bases, leaving 7 bases not matched to a gene. This chain's CDR3 is CASSSTSGGRDTQYF. The CDR3 DNA reads TGTGCCAGCAGCTCGACTAGCGGGGGACGGGATACGCAGTATTTT.

This clonotype was counted between two and nine times. This rearrangement joins TRBV15 to TRBJ2-7; 10 nucleotides match TRBD2. Unmatched junction bases numbered 7, after V lost 8 bases and J lost 6 bases. This CDR3 spans 13 amino acids. Per the germline V gene, CDR1 is LNHNV and CDR2 is YYDKDF (reference sequence). DNA for the CDR3: TGTGCCACCTCCGGGTCTAGCGGGAGCGAGCAGTACTTC. Translation: CATSGSSGSEQYF.

This clonotype has a count of ten or more. The chain uses TRBV2 and TRBJ1-3; 7 nucleotides match TRBD1. CDR1 SNHLY and CDR2 FYNNEI come from the germline V gene. Trimming at V came to 8 bases and at J to 0 bases, leaving 13 bases not matched to a gene. CDR3 length: 17 amino acids. CDR3 coding DNA: TGTGCCAGCCTGACGGACAGGCCCTTAACCTCTGGAAACACCATATATTTT. Its translation: CASLTDRPLTSGNTIYF.

There are many counts of this clonotype. The chain joins TRBV12-5 to TRBJ2-7; D gene unclear. The CDR3 sequence is 11 residues long. The V gene's germline CDR1 is LGHNT and CDR2 FRNRAP. The ends were cut back, 0 bases at V and 7 bases at J, with 4 bases in the middle. The CDR3 protein is CASGLVREQYF. In DNA form, the CDR3 reads TGTGCTAGTGGTTTGGTACGGGAGCAGTACTTC.

The V gene is TRBV7-9, the J gene TRBJ2-1; D possibly corresponds to TRBD2 (5 bases). V gave up 6 bases and J gave up 7 bases, with 16 bases separating them. Per the germline V gene, CDR1 is SEHNR and CDR2 is FQNEAQ (reference sequence). The CDR3 is 14 amino acids. CDR3 bases: TGTGCCAGCAGTCCCTTCACGGACTGGAATGAGCAGTTCTTC. It specifies CASSPFTDWNEQFF.

The chain links TRBV11-1 to TRBJ2-3; D gene ambiguous. Looked up from germline, CDR1 is SGHAT and CDR2 is FQDESV (reference sequence). Trimming took 4 bases from V and 6 from J, leaving 11 bases between them. CDR3 length equals 13 residues. The CDR3 sequence is CASSSQEGDTQYF. The CDR3 DNA reads TGTGCCAGCAGCTCCCAGGAAGGTGATACGCAGTATTTT. The full variable domain, completed using reference TRBV11-1 and TRBJ2-3, is EAEVAQSPRYKITEKSQAVAFWCDPISGHATLYWYRQILGQGPELLVQFQDESVVDDSQLPKDRFSAERLKGVDSTLKIQPAELGDSAMYLCASSSQEGDTQYFGPGTRLTVL.